This TCR beta chain was retrieved from a study of cytomegalovirus exposure and HLA in healthy donors. When sampled, the donors appeared nominally healthy, though they likely had unrecorded immune exposures. Germline values: CDR1 LNHDA, CDR2 SQIVND (reference sequence). V dropped 1 base and J dropped 2 bases, with 13 bases sitting between them. The CDR3 has 16 residues. Primers: 60 Vbeta forward and 13 Jbeta reverse. Data came from immunoSEQ multiplex PCR; TCRdb stores just in-frame clones and leaves some out. Among 210,000 or so clones listed, around 80% were seen once. Sequences were obtained from PBMCs. V usage is TRBV19 and J usage is TRBJ2-3; a possible D gene is TRBD2 (6 bases). The receptor's source is a man between 40 and 49 years old in good health and CMV-seronegative. CDR3 in DNA: TGTGCCAGTAGTATAGTAGGGCAGGGACTCACAGATACGCAGTATTTT. Protein product: CASSIVGQGLTDTQYF.